A selection of T cell receptor beta chains follows, all from one sample in a study of molecular identifiers for immune sequencing clone quantification. MiXCR, applied by TCRdb to the PCR reads, yields one record per CDR3 protein. The sample has approximately 550,000 distinct CDR3 sequences; about 21% are singletons. Material: naive CD8+ T cells from blood, with Jurkat cell RNA spiked in. These receptors all stem from a human donor in good health. Some libraries in this study had Jurkat cell RNA spiked in. CDR3s include the opening cysteine and the closing phenylalanine or tryptophan. Each record gives: CDR3 length, J gene, V gene, D gene, clone size, CDR3 protein, CDR3 DNA. D genes are given only for firm matches. The size entry is marked missing in some rows and otherwise reads once, few, many or a size class.

21	TRBJ2-3	TRBV5-1	TRBD2	many	CASSPEPGLAGAIIIPDTQYF	TGCGCCAGCAGCCCGGAACCGGGACTAGCGGGAGCGATCATCATCCCAGATACGCAGTATTTT
15	TRBJ1-4	TRBV28	-	-	CASSLRQTLNEKLFF	TGTGCCAGCAGTCTCAGACAGACGCTGAATGAAAAACTGTTTTTT
12	TRBJ2-1	TRBV7-9	-	few	CASSSGPDEQFF	TGTGCCAGCAGCTCCGGGCCTGATGAGCAGTTCTTC
17	TRBJ2-3	TRBV4-1	TRBD2	many	CASSHGTSGRLSDTQYF	TGCGCCAGCAGCCATGGGACTAGCGGGAGGTTATCAGATACGCAGTATTTT
15	TRBJ1-5	TRBV6-2/TRBV6-3	TRBD1	many	CASRWTGDSNQPQHF	TGTGCCAGCAGATGGACAGGGGATAGCAATCAGCCCCAGCATTTT
15	TRBJ2-2	TRBV27	TRBD2	many	CASSITSGSTGELFF	TGTGCCAGCAGTATCACTAGCGGGAGCACCGGGGAGCTGTTTTTT
16	TRBJ2-3	TRBV12-5	-	many	CASGKTETPSTDTQYF	TGTGCTAGTGGCAAGACAGAAACCCCTAGCACAGATACGCAGTATTTT
14	TRBJ1-4	TRBV6-6	-	-	CASSTGVADEKLFF	TGTGCCAGCAGTACCGGGGTGGCCGATGAAAAACTGTTTTTT
16	TRBJ2-7	TRBV20-1	-	few	CSARENGDKLRNEQYF	TGCAGTGCTAGAGAGAATGGGGACAAGCTACGAAATGAGCAGTACTTC
14	TRBJ2-7	TRBV25-1	-	many	CASSGWREGYEQYF	TGTGCCAGCAGTGGATGGCGGGAAGGCTACGAGCAGTACTTC
14	TRBJ2-3	TRBV4-1	-	few	CASSLSLGLDTQYF	TGCGCCAGCAGCCTAAGTCTTGGTTTAGATACGCAGTATTTT
13	TRBJ2-5	TRBV28	TRBD1	many	CASRQGMAETQYF	TGTGCCAGTAGACAGGGGATGGCGGAGACCCAGTACTTC
15	TRBJ1-5	TRBV24-1	-	-	CATSDDGPYNQPQHF	TGTGCCACCAGTGACGATGGGCCATACAATCAGCCCCAGCATTTT
14	TRBJ1-5	TRBV2	-	-	CASGERYPNQPQHF	TGTGCCAGCGGTGAACGCTATCCGAATCAGCCCCAGCATTTT
18	TRBJ1-6	TRBV2	-	-	CASSGGHALNSYNSPLHF	TGTGCCAGCAGTGGGGGACATGCTCTCAACTCCTATAATTCACCCCTCCACTTT
13	TRBJ2-5	TRBV10-3	-	many	CAISESTQETQYF	TGTGCCATCAGTGAATCCACGCAAGAGACCCAGTACTTC
13	TRBJ1-1	TRBV7-9	-	many	CASSGGPGQEAFF	TGTGCCAGCAGCGGGGGACCGGGACAAGAAGCTTTCTTT
15	TRBJ2-2	TRBV28	-	many	CASSFRPSSTGELFF	TGTGCCAGCAGTTTTAGGCCGTCTTCCACCGGGGAGCTGTTTTTT
13	TRBJ2-2	TRBV28	-	-	CASSHRRTGELFF	TGTGCCAGCAGCCATCGAAGGACCGGGGAGCTGTTTTTT
13	TRBJ1-1	TRBV6-4	-	many	CASSYSWGTEAFF	TGTGCCAGCAGCTATAGTTGGGGCACTGAAGCTTTCTTT
15	TRBJ2-7	TRBV12-3/TRBV12-4	TRBD2	-	CASSFDRGGFYEQYF	TGTGCCAGCAGTTTCGATCGGGGGGGGTTTTACGAGCAGTACTTC
16	TRBJ2-1	TRBV19	TRBD2	-	CASMAISGGFHNEQFF	TGTGCCAGTATGGCAATTAGCGGGGGGTTCCACAATGAGCAGTTCTTC
14	TRBJ1-2	TRBV5-4	-	-	CASSFGGGAAGYTF	TGTGCCAGCAGCTTTGGGGGGGGGGCTGCTGGCTACACCTTC
13	TRBJ2-5	TRBV3-1	-	few	CASRDTNQETQYF	TGTGCCAGCCGCGACACCAACCAAGAGACCCAGTACTTC
16	TRBJ2-4	TRBV3-1	TRBD2	few	CASSPRTSGAKNIQYF	TGTGCCAGCAGCCCAAGGACTAGCGGGGCAAAAAACATTCAGTACTTC
13	TRBJ2-5	TRBV12-5	-	few	CASGEQGRKTQYF	TGTGCTAGTGGGGAACAGGGCAGGAAGACCCAGTACTTC
13	TRBJ2-7	TRBV9	TRBD2	-	CASSVSGGPEQYF	TGTGCCAGCAGCGTAAGCGGGGGGCCCGAGCAGTACTTC
12	TRBJ2-1	TRBV4-1	-	many	CASSRAGYEQFF	TGCGCCAGCAGCCGAGCAGGGTATGAGCAGTTCTTC
12	TRBJ2-7	TRBV12-3/TRBV12-4	-	-	CASSRLVREQYF	TGTGCCAGCAGTCGACTAGTTCGCGAGCAGTACTTC
16	TRBJ2-1	TRBV7-9	-	many	CASSSSGEGSYNEQFF	TGTGCCAGCAGTTCATCAGGGGAGGGGTCCTACAATGAGCAGTTCTTC